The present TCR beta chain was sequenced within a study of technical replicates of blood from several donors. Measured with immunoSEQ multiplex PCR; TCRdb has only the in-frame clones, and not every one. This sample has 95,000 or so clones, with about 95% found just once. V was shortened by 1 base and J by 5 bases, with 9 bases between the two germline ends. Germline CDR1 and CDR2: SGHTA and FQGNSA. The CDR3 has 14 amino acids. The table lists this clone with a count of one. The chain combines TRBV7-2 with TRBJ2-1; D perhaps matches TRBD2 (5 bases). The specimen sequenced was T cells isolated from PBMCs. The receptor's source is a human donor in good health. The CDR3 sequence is CASSLDLANNEQFF. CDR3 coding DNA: TGTGCCAGCAGCTTAGACTTAGCGAACAATGAGCAGTTCTTC.